This TCR beta chain is drawn from a study of blood T cell repertoires in COVID-19. For the study at large: Acute and convalescent COVID-19 specimens originated in the United States, Italy and Spain. In each case, the material was cDNA or gDNA derived from T cells, B-cell-depleted T cells, or PBMCs.

In the source study's methods: Amplification of reference gene primers provided the estimated nucleated cell counts. Assay: immunoSEQ multiplex PCR; the TCRdb copy retains only in-frame clones and omits some. V and J calls and clone size are those listed in that table; D and trimming were worked out from the DNA. The table records 150,000 to 200,000 clones, just under 90% of them present only once. The CDR3 sequence is 14 residues long. In germline, CDR1 is SEHNR, CDR2 FQNEAQ (reference sequence). Trimming pared 5 bases from V and 3 bases from J, leaving 13 bases between. The specimen sequenced was peripheral blood. The origin of this receptor is a man aged 18 to 30 with active or convalescent COVID-19. The V call is TRBV7-9, the J call TRBJ1-2; D not certain. CDR3 protein: CASSPNPEHYGYTF. CDR3 DNA: TGTGCCAGCAGCCCAAATCCGGAGCACTATGGCTACACCTTC.